This TCR beta chain was recovered during a study of vaccination and CD4 T cells after COVID-19. Study-wide context: Investigators took post-vaccine samples a median roughly 70 days after dose two, within a range of 14 to 241. Study-wide points: Spike mono-reactive clones accounted for 304 of the 307 vaccine-specific clones found in convalescent patients.

Trimming cost V 2 bases and J 4 bases; bases outside gene matches: 6. The CDR3 length is 15 residues. Germline CDR1 is KGHSH and CDR2 is LQKENI. The Oncomine TCR Beta short-read assay sequenced DNA from cultured CD4+ T cells. TCRdb re-called the PCR reads through MiXCR, storing one row per CDR3 protein. Among approximately 4,100 distinct CDR3 sequences listed, 15% to 20% were seen once. About this clonotype: Its target is unknown.

Described treatment: roughly 11-day PBMC culture with coronavirus spike peptide pools or control peptides (ViraFEST assay). The receptor was isolated from a human donor who had recovered from COVID-19. The sample taken for sequencing was CD4+ T cells from blood, cultured in vitro. This rearrangement joins TRBV18 to TRBJ1-2, with TRBD1 matching 8 bases. CDR3: CASSPVGQEGYGYTF. The CDR3 DNA sequence: TGTGCCAGCTCACCAGTGGGACAGGAGGGCTATGGCTACACCTTC.